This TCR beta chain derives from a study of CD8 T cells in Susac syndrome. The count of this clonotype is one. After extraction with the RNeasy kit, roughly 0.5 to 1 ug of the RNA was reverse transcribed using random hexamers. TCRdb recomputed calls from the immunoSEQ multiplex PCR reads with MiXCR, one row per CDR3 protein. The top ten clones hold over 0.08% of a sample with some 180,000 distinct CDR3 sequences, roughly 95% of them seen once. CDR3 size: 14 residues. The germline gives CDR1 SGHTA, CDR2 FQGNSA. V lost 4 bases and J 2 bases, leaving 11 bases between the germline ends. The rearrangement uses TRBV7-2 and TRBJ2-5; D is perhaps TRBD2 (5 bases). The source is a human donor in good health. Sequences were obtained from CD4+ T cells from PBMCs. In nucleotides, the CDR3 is TGTGCCAGCAGCTCGCCGGGGATTCAAGAGACCCAGTACTTC. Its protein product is CASSSPGIQETQYF.